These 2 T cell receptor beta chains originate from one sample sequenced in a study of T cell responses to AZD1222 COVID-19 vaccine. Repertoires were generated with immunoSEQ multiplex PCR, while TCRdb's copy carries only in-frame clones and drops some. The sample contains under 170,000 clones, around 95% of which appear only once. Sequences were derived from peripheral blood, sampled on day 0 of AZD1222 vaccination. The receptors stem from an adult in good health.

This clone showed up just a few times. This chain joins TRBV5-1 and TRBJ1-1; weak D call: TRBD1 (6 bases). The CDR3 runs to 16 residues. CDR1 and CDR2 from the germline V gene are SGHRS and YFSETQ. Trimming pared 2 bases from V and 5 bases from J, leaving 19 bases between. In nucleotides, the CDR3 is TGCGCCAGCAGCTTATTTTTGTGGGTGCAGGGGACTGAAGCTTTCTTT. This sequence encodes CASSLFLWVQGTEAFF.

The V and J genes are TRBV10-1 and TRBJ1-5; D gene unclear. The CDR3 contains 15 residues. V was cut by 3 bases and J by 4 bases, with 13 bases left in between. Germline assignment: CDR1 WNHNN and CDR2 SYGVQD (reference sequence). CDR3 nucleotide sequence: TGCGCCAGCAGTGAAGTCGCTGGGATGAATCAGCCCCAGCATTTT. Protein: CASSEVAGMNQPQHF.